The source of this TCR beta chain is a study of OX40 agonist ivuxolimab in advanced cancers. Whole-study context: Dose-escalation patients had hepatocellular carcinoma, melanoma, renal cell or head and neck cancer. General study points: Some patients who did not respond also had low normalized T-cell clonal expansion.

Produced via immunoSEQ multiplex PCR; TCRdb's table is partial and in-frame only. Here the sample spans around 100,000 clones, about 88% being singletons. A note on this clone: Antigen specificity is unknown.

The CDR3 runs 15 residues. Trimming shortened V by 0 bases and J by 1 base, and 10 bases separated the two germline ends. CDR1 is SGHRS and CDR2 is YFSETQ in the germline V gene. The starting material was CD4+ or CD8+ T cells sorted from blood, obtained in a trial of the OX40 agonist ivuxolimab. The chain combines TRBV5-1 with TRBJ1-2; D not certain. This TCR was sampled from an adult with an advanced solid tumor such as melanoma, head and neck, liver or kidney cancer. For the CDR3, the DNA is TGCGCCAGCAGCTTGGCCCCCGGGCGTAACTATGGCTACACCTTC. Encoded protein: CASSLAPGRNYGYTF.